The clone carrying this TCR beta chain was counted at least ten times. The data were obtained in a study of spatial heterogeneity in lung cancer. The V and J ends lost 2 bases and 7 bases respectively, with 15 bases between them. Germline V gene lookup returns CDR1 MNHEY and CDR2 SVGAGI. The CDR3 consists of 15 residues. Documented time point: blood at routine non-recurrence follow-up after resection. Via MiXCR, TCRdb re-called the 5' RACE reads, giving one row per CDR3 protein. The sample shows 35,000 to 45,000 distinct CDR3 sequences, around 7.6% of them seen only once. The sequence was collected from a male donor with early-stage non-small cell lung cancer. The rearrangement joins TRBV6-5 to TRBJ2-1; D gene uncertain. The sample here was PBMCs, taken at follow-up. CDR3 in DNA: TGTGCCAGCAGTTACGGGGTAGCCACCGGGAATGAGCAGTTCTTC. Its translation is CASSYGVATGNEQFF.